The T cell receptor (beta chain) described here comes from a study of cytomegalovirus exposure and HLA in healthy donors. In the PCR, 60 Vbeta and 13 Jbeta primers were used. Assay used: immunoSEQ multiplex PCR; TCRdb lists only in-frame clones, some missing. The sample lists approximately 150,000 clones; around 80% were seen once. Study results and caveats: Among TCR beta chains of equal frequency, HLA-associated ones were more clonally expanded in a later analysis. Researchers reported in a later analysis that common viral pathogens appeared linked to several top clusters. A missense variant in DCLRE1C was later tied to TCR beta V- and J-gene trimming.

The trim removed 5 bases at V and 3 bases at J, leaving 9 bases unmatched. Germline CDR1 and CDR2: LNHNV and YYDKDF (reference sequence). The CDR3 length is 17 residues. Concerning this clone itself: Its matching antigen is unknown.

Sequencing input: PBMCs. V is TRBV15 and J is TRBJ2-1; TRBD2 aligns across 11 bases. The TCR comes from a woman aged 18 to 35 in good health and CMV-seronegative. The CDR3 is CATSLDLAGGLYNEQFF. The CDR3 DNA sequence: TGTGCCACCAGCCTTGATCTAGCGGGAGGTCTCTACAATGAGCAGTTCTTC. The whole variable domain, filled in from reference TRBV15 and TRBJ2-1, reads DAMVIQNPRYQVTQFGKPVTLSCSQTLNHNVMYWYQQKSSQAPKLLFHYYDKDFNNEADTPDNFQSRRPNTSFCFLDIRSPGLGDTAMYLCATSLDLAGGLYNEQFFGPGTRLTVL.